These T cell receptor beta chains were read from a single sample in a study of CD8 T cells in ankylosing spondylitis. TCRdb called the 5' RACE reads again in MiXCR, with one record for every CDR3 protein. The sample comprises about 840,000 distinct CDR3 sequences, over 9.5% of which are singletons, and 0.45% to 0.6% rests with the top ten. The specimen was blood, either unsorted or a sorted T cell fraction (not recorded which). The receptors come from a male donor with ankylosing spondylitis. CDR3s include the opening cysteine and the closing phenylalanine or tryptophan. D genes are given only for firm matches. For some rows the clone size is stated as once, few or many, or as a class when expanded; others skip it.

cdr3_nt cdr3_aa clone_size j_call v_call d_call
TGCAGTGCCTCGACAGGGGCGGTCTCCTACGAGCAGTACTTC CSASTGAVSYEQYF many TRBJ2-7 TRBV20-1 TRBD1
TGTGCCAGCAGTAGGGGGGCCCCTTACGAGCAGTACTTC CASSRGAPYEQYF few TRBJ2-7 TRBV12-3/TRBV12-4 -
TGTGCCAGCAGTTACGGCATAACCTACGAGCAGTACTTC CASSYGITYEQYF - TRBJ2-7 TRBV6-5 -
TGCGCCAGCAGCTTGGAAGTCAGGGGCTATGGCTACACCTTC CASSLEVRGYGYTF few TRBJ1-2 TRBV5-1 -
TGTGCCATCAATTCTGGGCACTCTAACACTGAAGCTTTCTTT CAINSGHSNTEAFF - TRBJ1-1 TRBV10-3 -
TGCAGTGCTAGTCGTACAGGGGGATCGGGCACTGAAGCTTTCTTT CSASRTGGSGTEAFF few TRBJ1-1 TRBV20-1 TRBD1
TGTGCCACCAGCGCTGGCCTTAACCAAAGGGGCAATCAGCCCCAGCATTTT CATSAGLNQRGNQPQHF few TRBJ1-5 TRBV15 -
TGCAGTGCTGTCGGACTAGCGCTTAATGAGCAGTTCTTC CSAVGLALNEQFF few TRBJ2-1 TRBV20-1 TRBD2
TGCGCCAGCAGCCAAGGTCACACTGGTGGAAACGAGCAGTACTTC CASSQGHTGGNEQYF many TRBJ2-7 TRBV4-3 -
TGTGCCAGCAGTTCAACCACGGGACAGGGTTTCGCAGATACGCAGTATTTT CASSSTTGQGFADTQYF - TRBJ2-3 TRBV12-3/TRBV12-4 TRBD1
TGTGCCAGCAGCGTAGACGGTTCGGGACTAGCGGGAACTAGCGAGCAGTACTTC CASSVDGSGLAGTSEQYF few TRBJ2-7 TRBV9 TRBD2
TGTGCCAGCAGTTTACAGGGGTGGGAAGGGCAGCTGTTTTTT CASSLQGWEGQLFF - TRBJ2-2 TRBV12-3/TRBV12-4 -
TGTGCCAGTAGTCCAGAGGGTAGCGGGGGGCGCAACCCTCAGTACTTC CASSPEGSGGRNPQYF - TRBJ2-7 TRBV19 TRBD2
TGTGCCAGCAGTGACTGGACAGGTAACTACGAGCAGTACTTC CASSDWTGNYEQYF few TRBJ2-7 TRBV28 TRBD1
TGCAGTGCTAGATATCGGGAAGCCGAGCAGTACTTC CSARYREAEQYF many TRBJ2-7 TRBV20-1 -
TGTGCCAGCAGCTTAGAAGGGCCCCTATACAATGAGCAGTTCTTC CASSLEGPLYNEQFF - TRBJ2-1 TRBV7-9 -
TGTGCCAGCCGCTCTTCCGAGACCCAGTACTTC CASRSSETQYF many TRBJ2-5 TRBV6-5 -
TGTGCCAGCAGTACTTCAGGGGGTAACTCCTACGAGCAGTACTTC CASSTSGGNSYEQYF - TRBJ2-7 TRBV12-3/TRBV12-4 TRBD1
TGTGCCAGCAGCTTAGTAGGACTCGGGGCAGATACGCAGTATTTT CASSLVGLGADTQYF many TRBJ2-3 TRBV7-2 -
TGCGCCAGCAGCCGTGTGGACGGAGGCACTGAAGCTTTCTTT CASSRVDGGTEAFF few TRBJ1-1 TRBV4-3 -
TGTGCCAGCAGCCACGGGGGGGCCTCGGGCAATGAGCAGTTCTTC CASSHGGASGNEQFF - TRBJ2-1 TRBV7-3 TRBD2
TGCAGTGCTCCTGTAGCGGGGGGGGGCGCAGATACGCGGTATTTT CSAPVAGGGADTRYF - TRBJ2-3 TRBV20-1 TRBD2
TGCGCCAGCAGCCAGGTTACGGGACAGGGTGGCTACGAGCAGTACTTC CASSQVTGQGGYEQYF - TRBJ2-7 TRBV4-3 TRBD1
TGTGCCAGCAGACCTTACACAGATACGCAGTATTTT CASRPYTDTQYF few TRBJ2-3 TRBV2 -
TGTGCCAGCAGGGGGACAGGGGGAATACTCATGAACACTGAAGCTTTCTTT CASRGTGGILMNTEAFF - TRBJ1-1 TRBV28 TRBD1
TGTGCCAGCAGCGTAGATAACGGGTTACGTCTGGAGCAGTACTTC CASSVDNGLRLEQYF - TRBJ2-7 TRBV9 -
TGTGCCAGCAGCTGGGGGGGTGAGGGACCACGGGAGCAGTACTTC CASSWGGEGPREQYF few TRBJ2-7 TRBV7-9 TRBD2
TGCAGCGTTGCGACCGGCCGGGTCATCGGGGAGCTGTTTTTT CSVATGRVIGELFF many TRBJ2-2 TRBV29-1 -
TGTGCCAGCAGTCAACTAGGGGGGAACACTGAAGCTTTCTTT CASSQLGGNTEAFF - TRBJ1-1 TRBV6-2/TRBV6-3 -